One and the same sample provided the 7 T cell receptor beta chains below, sequenced in a study of blood T cell repertoires in COVID-19. Assay: immunoSEQ multiplex PCR; the TCRdb copy retains only in-frame clones and omits some. The sample includes a few hundred thousand clones, around 88% of them seen just once. Sequencing was performed on peripheral blood. Receptors originate from a woman aged 45-60 years with COVID-19, enrolled during active disease.

The V and J genes are TRBV19 and TRBJ2-1; 12 bases align to TRBD2. The CDR3 has 18 amino acids. J gave up 0 bases and V 7 bases, and 10 bases lay outside the gene matches. The V gene's germline CDR1 is LNHDA and CDR2 SQIVND (reference sequence). The CDR3 loop is CASMGKLAGGGSYNEQFF. The CDR3 DNA sequence: TGTGCCAGTATGGGGAAACTAGCGGGGGGAGGCTCCTACAATGAGCAGTTCTTC.

In this sample, this clone turned up once. This chain connects TRBV6-5 to TRBJ1-5, with D possibly matching TRBD1 (6 bases). Germline loops: CDR1 MNHEY, CDR2 SVGAGI. Trimming removed 6 bases at V and 4 bases at J, with 16 bases between. The CDR3 sequence is 15 residues long. CDR3: CASRPRGIRNQPQHF. In DNA, the CDR3 is TGTGCCAGCAGACCGAGGGGGATTCGAAATCAGCCCCAGCATTTT.

V is TRBV6-1 and J is TRBJ2-7; D is perhaps TRBD2 (5 bases). The V gene lost 5 bases and the J gene lost 1 base, with 12 bases spanning the gap. Germline V gene lookup returns CDR1 MNHNS and CDR2 SASEGT. The CDR3 totals 14 residues. CDR3 coding DNA: TGTGCCAGCAGTAGTTGGCCGGGGTCCTACGAGCAGTACTTC. It specifies CASSSWPGSYEQYF.

The rearrangement links TRBV18 to TRBJ1-1; 7 bases are shared with TRBD1. The V gene end was trimmed by 3 bases and the J gene end by 4 bases; junction bases not matched to a gene: 5. The germline CDR1 and CDR2 sequences are KGHSH and LQKENI. This CDR3 has 14 residues. The CDR3 here is CASSPGTDPTEAFF. The CDR3, as DNA: TGTGCCAGCTCACCGGGGACAGACCCCACTGAAGCTTTCTTT. The full variable domain, rest sourced from reference TRBV18 and TRBJ1-1, is NAGVMQNPRHLVRRRGQEARLRCSPMKGHSHVYWYRQLPEEGLKFMVYLQKENIIDESGMPKERFSAEFPKEGPSILRIQQVVRGDSAAYFCASSPGTDPTEAFFGQGTRLTVV.

In its sample, this clone was seen a few times. The V gene is TRBV28, the J gene TRBJ2-2, with TRBD1 as a possible D gene (5 bases). The germline gives CDR1 MDHEN, CDR2 SYDVKM. The V end lost 4 bases, the J end lost 5 bases, and 14 bases lay between the germline ends. The CDR3 totals 15 residues. In DNA form, the CDR3 reads TGTGCCAGCAGTTCAGGGTGGAAGGATACCGGGGAGCTGTTTTTT. This translates into CASSSGWKDTGELFF. The variable domain in full, completed from reference TRBV28 and TRBJ2-2, reads DVKVTQSSRYLVKRTGEKVFLECVQDMDHENMFWYRQDPGLGLRLIYFSYDVKMKEKGDIPEGYSVSREKKERFSLILESASTNQTSMYLCASSSGWKDTGELFFGEGSRLTVL.

V is TRBV28 and J is TRBJ2-7, with D maybe TRBD1 (5 bases). The CDR3 has 15 amino acids. The V end lost 3 bases, the J end lost 5 bases, and 17 bases lay between the germline ends. CDR1 is MDHEN and CDR2 is SYDVKM in the germline V gene. The CDR3 DNA sequence: TGTGCCAGCAGTTTCACCCGCGCCAGGGCTAACGAGCAGTACTTC. Its translation: CASSFTRARANEQYF.

The chain has TRBV12-3 or TRBV12-4 and TRBJ2-3, with a tentative D call TRBD2 (5 bases). Trimming removed 11 bases from V and 6 bases from J, with 18 bases in between. CDR3 length: 13 amino acids. The CDR3 is CASENRELDTQYF. In DNA, the CDR3 is TGTGCCTCCGAAAATAGGGAGCTCGATACGCAGTATTTT.